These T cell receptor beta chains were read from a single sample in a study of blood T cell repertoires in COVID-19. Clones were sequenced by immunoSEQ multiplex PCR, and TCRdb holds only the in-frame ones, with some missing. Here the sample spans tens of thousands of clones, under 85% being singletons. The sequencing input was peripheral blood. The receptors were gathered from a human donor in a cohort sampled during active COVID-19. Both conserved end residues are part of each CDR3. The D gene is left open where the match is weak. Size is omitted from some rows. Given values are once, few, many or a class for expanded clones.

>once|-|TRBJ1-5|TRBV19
CASTFSNQPQHF
TGTGCCAGTACCTTTAGCAATCAGCCCCAGCATTTT
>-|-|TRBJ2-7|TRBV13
CASSPVGQGRYEQYF
TGTGCCAGCAGCCCCGTGGGGCAAGGCCGCTACGAGCAGTACTTC
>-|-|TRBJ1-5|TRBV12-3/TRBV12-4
CASRGGGNQPQHF
TGTGCCAGCAGGGGAGGTGGCAATCAGCCCCAGCATTTT
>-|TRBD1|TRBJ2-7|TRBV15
CATSKTGTGVSYEQYF
TGTGCCACCAGCAAAACCGGGACAGGGGTATCCTACGAGCAGTACTTC
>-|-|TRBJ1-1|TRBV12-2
CASRLPTAASTEAFF
TGTGCAAGTCGCTTGCCTACAGCGGCGAGCACTGAAGCTTTCTTT
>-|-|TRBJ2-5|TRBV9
CASSRISRGASETQYF
TGTGCCAGCAGCAGAATTAGCCGGGGGGCCAGCGAGACCCAGTACTTC
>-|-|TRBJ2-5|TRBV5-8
CASSLGDIPQETQYF
TGTGCCAGCAGCTTGGGTGACATTCCCCAAGAGACCCAGTACTTC
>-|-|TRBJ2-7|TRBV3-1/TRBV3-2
CASSQAAGEQYF
TGTGCCAGCAGCCAAGCCGCGGGGGAGCAGTACTTC
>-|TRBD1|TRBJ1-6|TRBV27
CASSQGAYLTPLHF
TGTGCCAGCAGCCAGGGGGCCTACCTTACCCCCCTCCACTTT
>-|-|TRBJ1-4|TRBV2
CASKMGGGNEKLFF
TGTGCCAGCAAGATGGGGGGAGGTAATGAAAAACTGTTTTTT
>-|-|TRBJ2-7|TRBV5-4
CASSSDPGSYEQYF
TGTGCCAGCAGCTCAGATCCAGGGTCCTACGAGCAGTACTTC
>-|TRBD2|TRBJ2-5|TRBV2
CATLPEGVTSGSFETQYF
TGTGCCACCCTCCCGGAGGGAGTGACTAGCGGGAGCTTTGAGACCCAGTACTTC
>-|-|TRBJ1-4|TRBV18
CASSPRGQNEKLFF
TGTGCCAGCTCACCCAGGGGTCAGAACGAAAAACTGTTTTTT
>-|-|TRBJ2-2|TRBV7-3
CASSLSWETGELFF
TGTGCCAGCAGCTTAAGTTGGGAGACCGGGGAGCTGTTTTTT
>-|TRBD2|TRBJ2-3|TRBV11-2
CASSKEGLADHTDTQYF
TGTGCCAGCAGTAAAGAGGGACTAGCGGACCACACAGATACGCAGTATTTT